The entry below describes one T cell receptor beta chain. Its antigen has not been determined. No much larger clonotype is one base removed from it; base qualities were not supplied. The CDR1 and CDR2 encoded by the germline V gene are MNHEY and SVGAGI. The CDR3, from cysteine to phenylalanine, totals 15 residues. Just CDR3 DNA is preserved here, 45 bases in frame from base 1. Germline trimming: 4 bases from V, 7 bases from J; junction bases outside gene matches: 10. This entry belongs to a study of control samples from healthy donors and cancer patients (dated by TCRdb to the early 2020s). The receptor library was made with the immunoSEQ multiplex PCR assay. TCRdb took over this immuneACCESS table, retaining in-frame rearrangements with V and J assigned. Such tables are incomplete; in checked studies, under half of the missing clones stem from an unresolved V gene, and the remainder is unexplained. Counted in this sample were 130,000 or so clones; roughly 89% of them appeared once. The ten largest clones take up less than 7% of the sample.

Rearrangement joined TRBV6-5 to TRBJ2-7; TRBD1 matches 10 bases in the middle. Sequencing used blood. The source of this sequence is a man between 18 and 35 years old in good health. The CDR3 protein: CASSFRDRGVSEQYF. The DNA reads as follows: TGTGCCAGCAGTTTCCGGGACAGGGGCGTGAGTGAGCAGTACTTC.